The clone carrying this T cell receptor (beta chain) was found a few times. This sample stems from a study of patients and donors after allogeneic stem cell transplantation. The length of the CDR3 is 13 residues. The ends lost 4 bases at V and 6 bases at J; junction bases unmatched: 4. The germline V gene has CDR1 SQVTM and CDR2 ANQGSEA. TCRdb redid the calling of the RT-PCR reads with MiXCR, one entry per CDR3 protein. The data contain some 92,000 distinct CDR3 sequences, 45% to 50% of them singletons. This TCR derives from a human donor who was either an allogeneic HSCT recipient or a stem cell or donor lymphocyte infusion donor (not recorded which). It is not recorded whose cells these are; they may come from a transplant donor. This chain uses TRBV29-1 with TRBJ1-1; TRBD1 agrees at 11 bases. Sequenced material: blood, either unsorted or a sorted T cell fraction (not recorded which). Written as DNA, the CDR3 is TGCAGCGTTGTAAGGACAGGGGGCCCTGAAGCTTTCTTT. Its translation is CSVVRTGGPEAFF.